This T cell receptor beta chain appears in the sequencing data of a study of T cell responses to AZD1222 COVID-19 vaccine. Study-level findings and limits: Repertoires were sampled only after the peak T cell response.

The method was immunoSEQ multiplex PCR; TCRdb's version includes in-frame clones alone and lacks a portion of them. Of about 140,000 clones in the sample, 85% to 95% are singletons; the top ten hold roughly 12%. Points on this clone: What it binds is not known.

The CDR3 has 15 amino acids. Per germline, CDR1 MGHRA and CDR2 YSYEKL. Losses at the gene ends were 3 bases for V and 1 base for J; bases not matched to a gene: 3. The chain employs TRBV4-1 and TRBJ2-5; 9 bases align to TRBD1. Here the sequenced sample was peripheral blood, taken after recovery from COVID-19. This TCR derives from an adult who had recovered from COVID-19. This CDR3 is CASSQGQGFQETQYF. The CDR3 DNA follows: TGCGCCAGCAGCCAGGGACAGGGTTTCCAAGAGACCCAGTACTTC.